The sample holds one count of the clone carrying this T cell receptor (beta chain). Its antigen is not identified. This sample is part of a study of post-analysis software for immune sequencing data. About the study: Patients had relapsing-remitting, secondary progressive or progressive-relapsing multiple sclerosis; some lacked subtype. Study outcomes and limitations: Patients showed TRBV5-6, TRBV5-1 and TRBV20-1 among four to six TRBV segments more frequent than in controls. Versus controls, multiple sclerosis patients showed significantly lower diversity (normalized Chao1). Samples prepared in the same batch strongly co-clustered by F measure.

The TCR beta cDNA libraries contained unique molecular identifiers. Input of about 1 to 11 million T cells yielded 500,000 to 550,000 cDNA molecules. Each CDR3 protein gets one entry after TCRdb re-called the PCR reads with MiXCR. The data contain hundreds of thousands of distinct CDR3 sequences, approximately 53% of them singletons. The germline CDR1 and CDR2 sequences are SGHTA and FQGNSA. V was cut by 1 base and J by 13 bases, with 13 bases left in between. The CDR3 spans 12 residues. The source material was blood. The TCR originated in a girl under 18 with multiple sclerosis. This sequence joins TRBV7-2 and TRBJ2-5, with D perhaps assigned TRBD1 or TRBD2 (6 bases each). This CDR3 reads CASSLGLGGAYF. CDR3 nucleotide sequence: TGTGCCAGCAGCTTAGGATTGGGGGGCGCGTACTTC. Full variable domain (missing parts from reference TRBV7-2 and TRBJ2-5): GAGVSQSPSNKVTEKGKDVELRCDPISGHTALYWYRQSLGQGLEFLIYFQGNSAPDKSGLPSDRFSAERTGGSVSTLTIQRTQQEDSAVYLCASSLGLGGAYFGPGTRLLVL.